The rows below give T cell receptor beta chains drawn from one sample of a study of blood T cells in healthy people across ages. TCRdb analysed the 5' RACE reads with MiXCR anew, one entry per CDR3 protein. The table includes just over 800,000 distinct CDR3 sequences, 62% detected once. The sequencing input was blood. The receptor source for this set is a man aged 25 to 45 in good health. CDR3s include the opening cysteine and the closing phenylalanine or tryptophan. The D gene is left open where the match is weak. The size field is filled for only some rows; it gives once, few, many or a size class.

J gene: TRBJ2-1
clone size: .
D gene: TRBD1
V gene: TRBV9
CDR3 protein: CASSVVSGTGANEQFF
CDR3 DNA: TGTGCCAGCAGCGTAGTTTCCGGGACAGGGGCGAATGAGCAGTTCTTC

J gene: TRBJ2-5
clone size: .
D gene: .
V gene: TRBV30
CDR3 protein: CAWSPLVAGETQYF
CDR3 DNA: TGTGCCTGGAGTCCTTTGGTGGCAGGGGAGACCCAGTACTTC

J gene: TRBJ2-1
clone size: few
D gene: .
V gene: TRBV29-1
CDR3 protein: CSAVPNIYEQFF
CDR3 DNA: TGCAGCGCCGTCCCGAACATTTATGAGCAGTTCTTC

J gene: TRBJ2-1
clone size: .
D gene: .
V gene: TRBV11-1
CDR3 protein: CASSGSGTLTGNEQFF
CDR3 DNA: TGTGCCAGCAGCGGGTCCGGGACACTTACGGGCAATGAGCAGTTCTTC

J gene: TRBJ2-7
clone size: .
D gene: .
V gene: TRBV3-1
CDR3 protein: CASSQESRGYEQYF
CDR3 DNA: TGTGCCAGCAGCCAAGAGTCCAGGGGCTACGAGCAGTACTTC

J gene: TRBJ2-3
clone size: few
D gene: .
V gene: TRBV4-2
CDR3 protein: CASSQMTDTDTDTQYF
CDR3 DNA: TGTGCCAGCAGCCAAATGACAGACACTGACACAGATACGCAGTATTTT

J gene: TRBJ2-7
clone size: once
D gene: .
V gene: TRBV13
CDR3 protein: CASRSLVGEQYF
CDR3 DNA: TGTGCCAGCCGGAGCTTGGTGGGGGAGCAGTACTTC

J gene: TRBJ2-3
clone size: .
D gene: .
V gene: TRBV28
CDR3 protein: CASSYYSRGRVSRDTQYF
CDR3 DNA: TGTGCCAGCAGTTACTACTCCCGGGGGCGCGTGTCCCGAGATACGCAGTATTTT

J gene: TRBJ2-7
clone size: many
D gene: .
V gene: TRBV13
CDR3 protein: CASSLGHQGGYEQYF
CDR3 DNA: TGTGCCAGCAGCTTAGGACACCAGGGGGGCTACGAGCAGTACTTC

J gene: TRBJ2-2
clone size: .
D gene: .
V gene: TRBV5-5
CDR3 protein: CASSPNPGGLTGELFF
CDR3 DNA: TGTGCCAGCAGTCCCAACCCCGGGGGTCTCACCGGGGAGCTGTTTTTT

J gene: TRBJ1-1
clone size: .
D gene: .
V gene: TRBV28
CDR3 protein: CASSFPDRTDTEAFF
CDR3 DNA: TGTGCCAGCAGTTTCCCGGACCGGACGGACACTGAAGCTTTCTTT

J gene: TRBJ2-1
clone size: few
D gene: TRBD2
V gene: TRBV29-1
CDR3 protein: CSVVAGDYNEQFF
CDR3 DNA: TGCAGCGTTGTTGCGGGAGACTACAATGAGCAGTTCTTC

J gene: TRBJ2-1
clone size: .
D gene: .
V gene: TRBV2
CDR3 protein: CASSRGDSHNEQFF
CDR3 DNA: TGTGCCAGCAGTAGGGGTGACAGCCACAATGAGCAGTTCTTC

J gene: TRBJ2-5
clone size: .
D gene: .
V gene: TRBV12-3/TRBV12-4
CDR3 protein: CASSLWSETQYF
CDR3 DNA: TGTGCCAGCAGTTTGTGGTCAGAGACCCAGTACTTC

J gene: TRBJ2-5
clone size: .
D gene: TRBD2
V gene: TRBV10-3
CDR3 protein: CAIRLDETSGGTEYF
CDR3 DNA: TGTGCCATCAGGCTGGACGAGACTAGCGGGGGGACAGAGTACTTC

J gene: TRBJ1-2
clone size: .
D gene: .
V gene: TRBV24-1
CDR3 protein: CATSEKWQDRYTF
CDR3 DNA: TGTGCCACCAGTGAGAAGTGGCAGGATCGCTACACCTTC

J gene: TRBJ2-3
clone size: few
D gene: .
V gene: TRBV29-1
CDR3 protein: CSGSRDTHSDTQYF
CDR3 DNA: TGCAGCGGGAGCCGGGACACGCACTCAGATACGCAGTATTTT

J gene: TRBJ1-5
clone size: .
D gene: .
V gene: TRBV12-3/TRBV12-4
CDR3 protein: CASSIQGFGNQPQHF
CDR3 DNA: TGTGCCAGCAGTATACAGGGTTTCGGCAATCAGCCCCAGCATTTT

J gene: TRBJ2-1
clone size: .
D gene: .
V gene: TRBV7-3
CDR3 protein: CASSLTGSRSHNEQFF
CDR3 DNA: TGTGCCAGCAGCTTAACAGGGTCGCGTAGTCACAATGAGCAGTTCTTC

J gene: TRBJ2-7
clone size: few
D gene: TRBD2
V gene: TRBV12-3/TRBV12-4
CDR3 protein: CASSRTGGQFEQYF
CDR3 DNA: TGTGCCAGCAGCCGGACGGGGGGGCAGTTCGAGCAGTACTTC

J gene: TRBJ2-2
clone size: few
D gene: TRBD1
V gene: TRBV5-1
CDR3 protein: CASSEDRGSGELFF
CDR3 DNA: TGCGCCAGCAGCGAAGACAGGGGTAGCGGGGAGCTGTTTTTT

J gene: TRBJ2-7
clone size: few
D gene: TRBD1
V gene: TRBV7-6
CDR3 protein: CASSLTGTGVFEQYF
CDR3 DNA: TGTGCCAGCAGCTTGACCGGGACAGGGGTGTTCGAGCAGTACTTC

J gene: TRBJ2-3
clone size: .
D gene: TRBD1
V gene: TRBV5-1
CDR3 protein: CASSLSGQGDTDTQYF
CDR3 DNA: TGCGCCAGCAGCTTATCGGGACAGGGGGACACAGATACGCAGTATTTT

J gene: TRBJ2-3
clone size: .
D gene: TRBD2
V gene: TRBV28
CDR3 protein: CASRRGGETDTQYF
CDR3 DNA: TGTGCCAGCAGACGCGGGGGGGAAACAGATACGCAGTATTTT

J gene: TRBJ2-7
clone size: once
D gene: TRBD2
V gene: TRBV4-3
CDR3 protein: CASSQALAAYEQYF
CDR3 DNA: TGCGCCAGCAGCCAAGCCCTAGCGGCCTACGAGCAGTACTTC

J gene: TRBJ2-7
clone size: .
D gene: TRBD1
V gene: TRBV10-3
CDR3 protein: CAISHVDRGRYEQYF
CDR3 DNA: TGTGCCATCAGTCACGTAGACAGGGGTCGCTACGAGCAGTACTTC

J gene: TRBJ1-4
clone size: .
D gene: .
V gene: TRBV5-1
CDR3 protein: CASSPGDGGYEKLFF
CDR3 DNA: TGCGCCAGCAGCCCCGGGGACGGGGGCTATGAAAAACTGTTTTTT

J gene: TRBJ2-7
clone size: .
D gene: TRBD2
V gene: TRBV5-4
CDR3 protein: CASSLDIGTTYEQYF
CDR3 DNA: TGTGCCAGCAGCTTGGATATCGGGACTACTTACGAGCAGTACTTC

J gene: TRBJ2-7
clone size: .
D gene: .
V gene: TRBV6-1
CDR3 protein: CASSEWFTSYEQYF
CDR3 DNA: TGTGCCAGCAGTGAATGGTTTACCTCCTACGAGCAGTACTTC

J gene: TRBJ2-7
clone size: .
D gene: TRBD2
V gene: TRBV24-1
CDR3 protein: CATSDLTSGGNYEQYF
CDR3 DNA: TGTGCCACCAGTGATTTGACTAGCGGGGGGAATTACGAGCAGTACTTC

J gene: TRBJ2-6
clone size: .
D gene: .
V gene: TRBV15
CDR3 protein: CAASRDQGVSGANVLTF
CDR3 DNA: TGTGCCGCCAGCAGAGATCAAGGGGTCTCTGGGGCCAACGTCCTGACTTTC

J gene: TRBJ1-5
clone size: .
D gene: .
V gene: TRBV12-3/TRBV12-4
CDR3 protein: CASRRDNNQPQHF
CDR3 DNA: TGTGCCAGCAGACGGGACAACAATCAGCCCCAGCATTTT

J gene: TRBJ2-5
clone size: .
D gene: .
V gene: TRBV20-1
CDR3 protein: CSARDYVGGNQETQYF
CDR3 DNA: TGCAGTGCTAGAGATTATGTGGGGGGAAACCAAGAGACCCAGTACTTC

J gene: TRBJ2-5
clone size: many
D gene: .
V gene: TRBV7-9
CDR3 protein: CASNGEGQTQYF
CDR3 DNA: TGTGCCAGCAACGGCGAGGGGCAGACCCAGTACTTC

J gene: TRBJ2-5
clone size: once
D gene: TRBD1
V gene: TRBV7-9
CDR3 protein: CAGSSGQGEETQYF
CDR3 DNA: TGTGCCGGCAGCTCCGGACAGGGGGAAGAGACCCAGTACTTC

J gene: TRBJ1-6
clone size: .
D gene: .
V gene: TRBV27
CDR3 protein: CASRVTYNSPLHF
CDR3 DNA: TGTGCCAGTAGAGTTACTTATAATTCACCCCTCCACTTT

J gene: TRBJ1-5
clone size: many
D gene: .
V gene: TRBV20-1
CDR3 protein: CSASPGQTTGGNQPQHF
CDR3 DNA: TGCAGTGCTAGCCCTGGGCAGACAACGGGGGGCAATCAGCCCCAGCATTTT

J gene: TRBJ1-6
clone size: .
D gene: .
V gene: TRBV19
CDR3 protein: CASSSTGLGASPLHF
CDR3 DNA: TGTGCCAGTAGTAGCACCGGGCTCGGGGCTTCACCCCTCCACTTT

J gene: TRBJ2-5
clone size: .
D gene: .
V gene: TRBV2
CDR3 protein: CASSGGASYQETQYF
CDR3 DNA: TGTGCCAGCAGCGGCGGGGCTTCGTACCAAGAGACCCAGTACTTC

J gene: TRBJ2-7
clone size: few
D gene: TRBD1
V gene: TRBV6-2/TRBV6-3
CDR3 protein: CASRRQGAAYEQYF
CDR3 DNA: TGTGCCAGCAGGAGACAGGGGGCTGCGTACGAGCAGTACTTC

J gene: TRBJ1-2
clone size: .
D gene: .
V gene: TRBV20-1
CDR3 protein: CSARSPGAGYGYTF
CDR3 DNA: TGCAGTGCTAGATCACCGGGGGCGGGCTATGGCTACACCTTC

J gene: TRBJ2-1
clone size: .
D gene: .
V gene: TRBV7-2
CDR3 protein: CASSLNPAGLDEQFF
CDR3 DNA: TGTGCCAGCAGCTTAAACCCCGCGGGCTTGGATGAGCAGTTCTTC

J gene: TRBJ2-2
clone size: .
D gene: .
V gene: TRBV6-2/TRBV6-3
CDR3 protein: CASSYRYTGELFF
CDR3 DNA: TGTGCCAGCAGTTACAGGTACACCGGGGAGCTGTTTTTT

J gene: TRBJ2-7
clone size: .
D gene: TRBD1
V gene: TRBV12-3/TRBV12-4
CDR3 protein: CASSNTPYRGLSYEQYF
CDR3 DNA: TGTGCCAGCAGCAACACCCCCTACAGGGGGCTATCCTACGAGCAGTACTTC

J gene: TRBJ2-1
clone size: .
D gene: .
V gene: TRBV3-1
CDR3 protein: CASSGESSYNEQFF
CDR3 DNA: TGTGCCAGCAGCGGGGAAAGCTCCTACAATGAGCAGTTCTTC

J gene: TRBJ2-2
clone size: .
D gene: .
V gene: TRBV5-1
CDR3 protein: CASSLAPGLGDGELFF
CDR3 DNA: TGCGCCAGCAGCTTGGCCCCGGGCTTAGGGGACGGGGAGCTGTTTTTT

J gene: TRBJ1-2
clone size: few
D gene: TRBD1
V gene: TRBV7-2
CDR3 protein: CASSPEAGGIYGYTF
CDR3 DNA: TGTGCCAGCAGCCCCGAGGCAGGGGGCATCTACGGCTACACCTTC

J gene: TRBJ2-3
clone size: .
D gene: TRBD2
V gene: TRBV20-1
CDR3 protein: CSARDPLGTSGKADTQYF
CDR3 DNA: TGCAGTGCTAGAGATCCGCTTGGGACTAGCGGTAAGGCAGATACGCAGTATTTT

J gene: TRBJ2-1
clone size: .
D gene: .
V gene: TRBV5-6
CDR3 protein: CASSWGPGNNEQFF
CDR3 DNA: TGTGCCAGCAGCTGGGGGCCAGGGAACAATGAGCAGTTCTTC

J gene: TRBJ2-5
clone size: .
D gene: .
V gene: TRBV11-3
CDR3 protein: CTSSWGTGLQETQYF
CDR3 DNA: TGTACCAGCAGCTGGGGAACAGGACTACAAGAGACCCAGTACTTC